The sequence of this T cell receptor (beta chain) was determined in a study of CD8 T cells in ankylosing spondylitis. This clonotype was detected ten times or more. V lost 3 bases to trimming and J lost 8 bases, with 10 bases between them. The CDR3 runs 12 residues. Germline values: CDR1 SGHVS, CDR2 FQNEAQ. Quantitative barcoded 5'-RACE was used to prepare TCR beta libraries. MiXCR was run by TCRdb on the 5' RACE reads, yielding one entry per CDR3 protein. The sample carries 200,000 to 300,000 distinct CDR3 sequences, 8% to 9.5% recorded once. This sequence originates from a male donor with ankylosing spondylitis or in good health (not recorded which). The chain uses TRBV7-8 and TRBJ1-2; TRBD1 is a possible D gene (5 bases). Sequencing was carried out using blood, either unsorted or a sorted T cell fraction (not recorded which). Here the CDR3 reads CASSLQGGGYTF. CDR3 DNA: TGTGCCAGCAGCTTGCAGGGTGGCGGCTACACCTTC.